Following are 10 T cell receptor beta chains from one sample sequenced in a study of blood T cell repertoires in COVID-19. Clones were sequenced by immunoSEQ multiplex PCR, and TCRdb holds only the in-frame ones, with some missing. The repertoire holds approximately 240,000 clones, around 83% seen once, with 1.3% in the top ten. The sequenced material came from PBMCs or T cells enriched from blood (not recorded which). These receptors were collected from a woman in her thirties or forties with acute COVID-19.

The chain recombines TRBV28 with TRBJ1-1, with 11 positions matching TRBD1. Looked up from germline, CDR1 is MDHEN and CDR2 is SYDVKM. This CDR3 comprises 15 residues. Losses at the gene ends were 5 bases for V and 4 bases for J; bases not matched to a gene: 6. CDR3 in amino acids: CASSPPGQGGTEAFF. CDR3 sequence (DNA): TGTGCCAGCAGTCCGCCGGGACAGGGGGGCACTGAAGCTTTCTTT.

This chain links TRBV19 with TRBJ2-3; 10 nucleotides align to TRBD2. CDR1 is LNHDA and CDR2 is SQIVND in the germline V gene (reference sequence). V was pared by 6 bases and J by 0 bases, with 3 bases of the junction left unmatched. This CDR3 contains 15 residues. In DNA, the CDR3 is TGTGCCAGTAGATCTAGCGGGGGTAGCACAGATACGCAGTATTTT. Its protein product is CASRSSGGSTDTQYF.

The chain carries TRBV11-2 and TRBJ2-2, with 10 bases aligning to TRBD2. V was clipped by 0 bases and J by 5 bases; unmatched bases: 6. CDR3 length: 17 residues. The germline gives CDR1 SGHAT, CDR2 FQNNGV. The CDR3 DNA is TGTGCCAGCAGCTTAGAGGTCCTAGCGGGAGTTACCGGGGAGCTGTTTTTT. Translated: CASSLEVLAGVTGELFF. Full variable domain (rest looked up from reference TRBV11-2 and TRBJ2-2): EAGVAQSPRYKIIEKRQSVAFWCNPISGHATLYWYQQILGQGPKLLIQFQNNGVVDDSQLPKDRFSAERLKGVDSTLKIQPAKLEDSAVYLCASSLEVLAGVTGELFFGEGSRLTVL.

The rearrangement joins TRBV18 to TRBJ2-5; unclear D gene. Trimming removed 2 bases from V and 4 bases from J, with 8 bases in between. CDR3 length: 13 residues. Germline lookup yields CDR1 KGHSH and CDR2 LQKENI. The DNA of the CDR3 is TGTGCCAGCTCACCAGACCCAGGAGAGACCCAGTACTTC. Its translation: CASSPDPGETQYF.

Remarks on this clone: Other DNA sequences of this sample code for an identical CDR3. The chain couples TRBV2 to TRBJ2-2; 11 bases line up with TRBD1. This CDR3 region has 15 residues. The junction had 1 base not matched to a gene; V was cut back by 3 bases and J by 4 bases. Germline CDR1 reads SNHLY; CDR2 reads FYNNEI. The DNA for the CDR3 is TGTGCCAGCAGTGATGGGACAGGGGGCACCGGGGAGCTGTTTTTT. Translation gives CASSDGTGGTGELFF.

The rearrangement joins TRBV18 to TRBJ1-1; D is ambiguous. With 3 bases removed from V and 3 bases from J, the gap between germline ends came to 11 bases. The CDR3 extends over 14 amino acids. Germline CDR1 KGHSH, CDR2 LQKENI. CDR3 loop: CASSPSGRDTEAFF. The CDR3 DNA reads TGTGCCAGCTCACCTTCGGGGAGGGACACTGAAGCTTTCTTT.

The CDR3 DNA reads TGCGCCAGCAGCCAAGAGCTAAAGACGAGCGGGAGGACAGGCGCCTACAATGAGCAGTTCTTC. This encodes CASSQELKTSGRTGAYNEQFF. V usage is TRBV4-1 and J usage is TRBJ2-1; 9 bases fit TRBD2. Trimming cost V 0 bases and J 2 bases; bases outside gene matches: 17. Germline CDR1 is MGHRA and CDR2 is YSYEKL. CDR3 length: 21 amino acids.

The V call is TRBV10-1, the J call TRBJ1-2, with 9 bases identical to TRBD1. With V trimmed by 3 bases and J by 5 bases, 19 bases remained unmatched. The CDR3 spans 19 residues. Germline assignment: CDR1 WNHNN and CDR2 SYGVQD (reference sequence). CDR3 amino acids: CASSDRSRVRDRETYGYTF. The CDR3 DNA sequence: TGCGCCAGCAGTGACCGCTCGAGGGTCCGGGACAGGGAGACTTATGGCTACACCTTC.

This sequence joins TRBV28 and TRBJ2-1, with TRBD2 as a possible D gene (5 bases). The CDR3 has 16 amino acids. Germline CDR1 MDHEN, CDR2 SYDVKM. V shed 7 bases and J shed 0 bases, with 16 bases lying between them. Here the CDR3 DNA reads TGTGCCAGCACGGGGTCGGCGATGAGCTCCTACAATGAGCAGTTCTTC. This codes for CASTGSAMSSYNEQFF.

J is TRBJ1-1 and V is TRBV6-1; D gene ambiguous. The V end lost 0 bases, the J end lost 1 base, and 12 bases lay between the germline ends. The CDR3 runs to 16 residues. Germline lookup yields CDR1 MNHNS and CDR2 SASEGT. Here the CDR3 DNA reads TGTGCCAGCAGTGAAGCATACTTTAACCAGAACACTGAAGCTTTCTTT. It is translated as CASSEAYFNQNTEAFF.